This TCR beta chain is drawn from a study of blood T cell repertoires in COVID-19. About the research overall: Nucleic acid was either cDNA or gDNA, and it came from T cells, B-cell-depleted T cells, or PBMCs.

The V gene's germline CDR1 is MNHEY and CDR2 SVGAGI. The CDR3 runs to 13 residues. V lost 8 bases to trimming and J lost 3 bases, with 13 bases between them. Sequencing was performed with immunoSEQ multiplex PCR; in TCRdb, only in-frame clones are kept and a portion is missing. The sample consists of 250,000 to 300,000 clones, just over 90% of them appearing once. The sequencing input was PBMCs or T cells enriched from blood (not recorded which). The sequence derives from a woman in her 40s with acute COVID-19. The rearrangement joins TRBV6-5 to TRBJ1-1; D is perhaps TRBD1 (5 bases). The CDR3 loop reads CASQAGRDTEAFF. The DNA of the CDR3 is TGTGCCAGCCAGGCGGGGCGGGACACTGAAGCTTTCTTT.